This passage covers 17 T cell receptor beta chains from one sample sequenced in a study of T cell changes during pregnancy in multiple sclerosis. Assay used: immunoSEQ multiplex PCR; TCRdb lists only in-frame clones, some missing. The data contain fewer than 50,000 clones, about 92% of them singletons. This sample comprised CD8+ T cells from peripheral blood mononuclear cells, obtained in the third trimester of pregnancy. The receptor source for this set is a female donor with multiple sclerosis, enrolled in a pregnancy study.

The chain employs TRBV29-1 and TRBJ2-1; 9 nucleotides match TRBD1. With 1 base clipped from V and 3 bases from J, the junction kept 7 bases outside the gene matches. This CDR3 has 16 residues. Germline CDR1 and CDR2: SQVTM and ANQGSEA. CDR3 sequence reads: CSVEGGGTGYYNEQFF. In DNA form, the CDR3 reads TGCAGCGTTGAAGGTGGGGGGACAGGGTACTACAATGAGCAGTTCTTC.

A remark on this clone: One end of the junction varies from germline; a read error may be responsible. V is TRBV7-2 and J is TRBJ2-7; D perhaps matches TRBD2 (6 bases). Germline CDR1 SGHTA, CDR2 FQGNSA. The CDR3 extends over 15 amino acids. The CDR3 protein is CASSLVAGSSSEQYF. The CDR3 DNA reads as TGTGCCAGCAGCTTAGTCGCGGGAAGTTCCTCCGAGCAGTACTTC. Full variable domain (remainder filled in from reference TRBV7-2 and TRBJ2-7): GAGVSQSPSNKVTEKGKDVELRCDPISGHTALYWYRQSLGQGLEFLIYFQGNSAPDKSGLPSDRFSAERTGGSVSTLTIQRTQQEDSAVYLCASSLVAGSSSEQYFGPGTRLTVT.

This chain joins TRBV27 and TRBJ2-7; TRBD2 might be the D (5 bases). Trimming shortened V by 5 bases and J by 5 bases, and 13 bases separated the two germline ends. The CDR3 totals 13 residues. Germline CDR1 MNHEY, CDR2 SMNVEV (reference sequence). CDR3 sequence: CASSPQDSHEQYF. In DNA form, the CDR3 reads TGTGCCAGCAGTCCTCAGGACTCGCACGAGCAGTACTTC.

J is TRBJ2-7 and V is TRBV4-1, with 13 bases matching TRBD2. The trim removed 2 bases at V and 4 bases at J, leaving 8 bases unmatched. Per germline, CDR1 MGHRA and CDR2 YSYEKL. The CDR3 consists of 17 residues. The CDR3 here is CASSQLPRTSGSYEQYF. DNA of the CDR3: TGCGCCAGCAGCCAATTACCCAGGACTAGCGGGAGTTACGAGCAGTACTTC.

The CDR3 DNA sequence: TGTGCCAGCAGTGTGGGGAGCGGTGCTACAGATACGCAGTATTTT. This sequence encodes CASSVGSGATDTQYF. The chain has TRBV6-4 and TRBJ2-3, with D perhaps matching TRBD2 (5 bases). Per germline, CDR1 MRHNA and CDR2 SNTAGT. The CDR3 runs 15 residues. Between the trimmed V and J ends, which lost 4 bases and 3 bases, there was a span of 14 bases.

CDR3 nucleotides: TGTGCCAGCAGCCAAGATGGACTAGCGGACTACAATGAGCAGTTCTTC. As protein: CASSQDGLADYNEQFF. The genes are TRBV4-2 and TRBJ2-1; 10 nucleotides match TRBD2. V gave up 0 bases and J gave up 3 bases; unmatched junction bases: 2. This CDR3 region has 16 residues. The V gene's germline CDR1 is LGHNA and CDR2 YNFKEQ.

The genes are TRBV28 and TRBJ1-1, with TRBD1 matching 7 bases. The junction had 8 bases not matched to a gene; V was cut back by 5 bases and J by 2 bases. This CDR3 contains 15 residues. Per the germline V gene, CDR1 is MDHEN and CDR2 is SYDVKM. The CDR3 region is CASSPPRQGNTEAFF. In DNA, the CDR3 is TGTGCCAGCAGTCCACCCCGACAGGGTAACACTGAAGCTTTCTTT.

This chain links TRBV4-3 with TRBJ2-2, with a weak D call TRBD2 (5 bases). With 1 base removed from V and 8 bases from J, the gap between germline ends came to 14 bases. The CDR3 is 15 amino acids. From germline, CDR1 is LGHNA and CDR2 YSLEER. Here the CDR3 DNA reads TGCGCCAGCAGCCAAGGGGGATCCCCGGGAGGGGAGCTGTTTTTT. Encoded protein: CASSQGGSPGGELFF.

The chain's CDR3 is CAISGTGDVDEQFF. CDR3 sequence (DNA): TGTGCCATCAGCGGGACAGGGGATGTCGATGAGCAGTTCTTC. This sequence joins TRBV10-3 and TRBJ2-1; 10 bases are shared with TRBD1. Trimming cost V 6 bases and J 8 bases; bases outside gene matches: 7. The CDR3 runs to 14 residues. Germline-derived CDR1 and CDR2 are ENHRY and SYGVKD.

The chain employs TRBV9 and TRBJ2-1; 8 bases are a match to TRBD2. The V segment lost 0 bases and the J segment 8 bases; nucleotides outside the gene matches: 7. CDR3 length: 15 residues. Germline CDR1 reads SGDLS; CDR2 reads YYNGEE. The CDR3 loop is CASSVGTSSMDEQFF. CDR3 DNA sequence: TGTGCCAGCAGCGTAGGGACTAGCTCTATGGATGAGCAGTTCTTC.

The chain carries TRBV7-9 and TRBJ2-2; D not certain. CDR3 length equals 13 residues. Germline V gene sequence: CDR1 SEHNR, CDR2 FQNEAQ (reference sequence). With 4 bases removed from V and 6 bases from J, the gap between germline ends came to 9 bases. CDR3 in amino acids: CASSSVVAGELFF. The CDR3 DNA follows: TGTGCCAGCAGCTCCGTAGTGGCCGGGGAGCTGTTTTTT.

J is TRBJ2-5 and V is TRBV4-3; 7 nucleotides line up with TRBD1. The V and J ends lost 0 bases and 1 base, in that order; junction bases with no gene match: 5. The CDR3 is 16 amino acids. Germline values: CDR1 LGHNA, CDR2 YSLEER. The CDR3 DNA reads TGCGCCAGCAGCCAAGATGGCAGGGGGTCCCAAGAGACCCAGTACTTC. It translates to CASSQDGRGSQETQYF.

The J gene is TRBJ1-1, the V gene TRBV19; D possibly corresponds to TRBD1 (6 bases). V lost 3 bases and J 0 bases, leaving 20 bases between the germline ends. The CDR3 loop spans 18 amino acids. The germline V gene encodes CDR1 LNHDA and CDR2 SQIVND (reference sequence). The CDR3 nucleotides are TGTGCCAGTAGTATCCCTTCCCAGGGGCACAACATGAACACTGAAGCTTTCTTT. The encoded protein is CASSIPSQGHNMNTEAFF.

The J gene is TRBJ2-5, the V gene TRBV5-4; 8 bases map to TRBD1. CDR3 length: 17 residues. V shed 4 bases and J 1 base; nucleotides not matched to a gene: 12. Germline V gene data show CDR1 as SGHNT and CDR2 as YYREEE (reference sequence). CDR3 residues: CASSQTGQGRTQETQYF. The CDR3 DNA reads TGTGCCAGCAGCCAGACCGGACAGGGCAGGACCCAAGAGACCCAGTACTTC.

V gene TRBV9 combines with J gene TRBJ2-7; the match to TRBD2 covers 10 bases. Per germline, CDR1 SGDLS and CDR2 YYNGEE. The CDR3 runs 14 residues. Trimming at V came to 4 bases and at J to 6 bases, leaving 7 bases not matched to a gene. The CDR3 region is CASSPTAGGLEQYF. The DNA for the CDR3 is TGTGCCAGCAGCCCTACAGCGGGAGGGCTCGAGCAGTACTTC.

This chain joins TRBV28 and TRBJ2-7, with 9 bases identical to TRBD2. Per the germline V gene, CDR1 is MDHEN and CDR2 is SYDVKM. J gave up 2 bases and V 1 base, and 3 bases lay outside the gene matches. This CDR3 comprises 15 residues. The chain's CDR3 is CASSLSAGGPYEQYF. The CDR3, as DNA: TGTGCCAGCAGTTTATCAGCGGGAGGCCCCTACGAGCAGTACTTC.

This chain joins TRBV5-4 and TRBJ2-7; no definite D call. The V gene lost 8 bases and the J gene lost 1 base, with 10 bases spanning the gap. Germline V lookup: CDR1 SGHNT, CDR2 YYREEE (reference sequence). CDR3 size: 12 residues. CDR3 bases: TGTGCCAGTTCCGGTGATTCCTACGAGCAGTACTTC. Its translation is CASSGDSYEQYF.